This T cell receptor beta chain was identified in a study of blood T cell repertoires in COVID-19. Study context: Acute and convalescent COVID-19 samples came from the United States, Italy and Spain. The cDNA or gDNA used as material had been derived from T cells, B-cell-depleted T cells, or PBMCs.

This clone was seen a handful of times. V lost 5 bases and J lost 0, with 17 bases in between. CDR1 and CDR2 (germline): SEHNR, FQNEAQ (reference sequence). The CDR3 has 16 residues. In the study's own analysis: The authors estimated nucleated cell counts from reference gene primer amplification. Sequencing was performed with immunoSEQ multiplex PCR; in TCRdb, only in-frame clones are kept and a portion is missing. The D gene and trimming were derived from the DNA, and the V and J assignments and clone size from that table. The data show approximately 130,000 clones, with about 80% seen just once and roughly 10% held by the top ten.

V and J are TRBV7-9 and TRBJ2-7; tentatively, D is TRBD2 (6 bases). The sequencing sample was made of peripheral blood. This TCR derives from a man aged 40-49 years with active or convalescent COVID-19. The CDR3 region has the DNA TGTGCCAGCAGCCCGCGGGGACGGCCTAGCTCCTACGAGCAGTACTTC. It is translated as CASSPRGRPSSYEQYF.